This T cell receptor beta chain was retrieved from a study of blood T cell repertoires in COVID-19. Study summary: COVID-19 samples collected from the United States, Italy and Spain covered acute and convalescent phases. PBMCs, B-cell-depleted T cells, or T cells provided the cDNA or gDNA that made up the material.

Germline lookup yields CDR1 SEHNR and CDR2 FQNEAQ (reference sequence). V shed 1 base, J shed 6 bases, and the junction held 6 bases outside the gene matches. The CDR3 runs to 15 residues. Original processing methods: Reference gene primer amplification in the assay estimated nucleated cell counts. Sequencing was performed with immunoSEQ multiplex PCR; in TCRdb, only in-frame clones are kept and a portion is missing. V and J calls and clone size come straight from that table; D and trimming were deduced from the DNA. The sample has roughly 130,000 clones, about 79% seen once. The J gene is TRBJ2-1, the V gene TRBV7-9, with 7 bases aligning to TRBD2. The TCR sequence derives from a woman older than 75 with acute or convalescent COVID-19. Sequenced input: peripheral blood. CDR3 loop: CASSLGGGYPNEQFF. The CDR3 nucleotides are TGTGCCAGCAGCTTAGGCGGGGGTTACCCCAATGAGCAGTTCTTC.